This passage covers 14 T cell receptor beta chains from one sample sequenced in a study of esophageal squamous cell carcinoma under preoperative chemotherapy. TCRdb itself ran the PCR reads through MiXCR, one entry per CDR3 protein. The data show approximately 15,000 distinct CDR3 sequences, 60% seen once. Noted time point: before preoperative PTX-NDP chemotherapy. The sample was collected from a patient given preoperative chemotherapy. Source of these receptors: a human donor with esophageal squamous cell carcinoma. The donor label of this sample is uncertain.

As regards this clonotype: An end of the junction differs from the germline gene, which may be a read error. The V gene is TRBV7-2, the J gene TRBJ2-5; 8 bases are shared with TRBD2. Germline V gene sequence: CDR1 SGHTA, CDR2 FQGNSA. The CDR3 extends over 15 amino acids. The DNA of the CDR3 is TGTGCCGGGGGGCTAGCGGGCGGAGACCAAGATACCCAGTACTTC. Its translation: CAGGLAGGDQDTQYF. Combining the CDR3 with reference TRBV7-2 and TRBJ2-5 gives the whole variable domain GAGVSQSPSNKVTEKGKDVELRCDPISGHTALYWYRQSLGQGLEFLIYFQGNSAPDKSGLPSDRFSAERTGGSVSTLTIQRTQQEDSAVYLCAGGLAGGDQDTQYFGPGTRLLVL.

The chain joins TRBV6-1 to TRBJ2-1; 10 nucleotides agree with TRBD2. This CDR3 comprises 17 residues. V trimming: 6 bases; J trimming: 4 bases; junction bases outside the gene matches: 12. Germline V gives CDR1 MNHNS, CDR2 SASEGT. The CDR3 DNA follows: TGTGCCAGCAGAAAGGGCCTAACTAGCGGGACTTACAATGAGCAGTTCTTC. Protein: CASRKGLTSGTYNEQFF.

The V gene is TRBV7-2, the J gene TRBJ2-3; the D gene is possibly TRBD2 (6 bases). The V end was cut by 8 bases, the J end by 0 bases, with 18 bases between. CDR3 length: 16 residues. Germline V lookup: CDR1 SGHTA, CDR2 FQGNSA. CDR3 coding DNA: TGTGCCAGCCCGAACGAGGCGGGGTTCAGCACAGATACGCAGTATTTT. Translating gives CASPNEAGFSTDTQYF.

The chain couples TRBV6-1 to TRBJ2-2; D perhaps matches TRBD2 (5 bases). CDR3 length equals 15 residues. The germline gives CDR1 MNHNS, CDR2 SASEGT. V was cut by 6 bases and J by 16 bases, with 27 bases left in between. As DNA, the CDR3 is TGTGCCAGCAGAACCGGAGCTGTGAACACCGGGAAGCAGTTTTTT. Its protein is CASRTGAVNTGKQFF.

Sample share makes this clonotype large. The V gene is TRBV6-1, the J gene TRBJ2-3; TRBD1 matches 11 bases. Looked up from germline, CDR1 is MNHNS and CDR2 is SASEGT. V was clipped by 0 bases and J by 4 bases; unmatched bases: 3. The CDR3 spans 16 residues. The CDR3 DNA reads as TGTGCCAGCAGTGAAGCGCCGGGACAGGGGGCAGATACGCAGTATTTT. It translates to CASSEAPGQGADTQYF.

The chain joins TRBV10-3 to TRBJ2-2; D unresolved. The V gene's germline CDR1 is ENHRY and CDR2 SYGVKD. This CDR3 spans 13 amino acids. Deletions cut 9 bases from V and 16 bases from J, with 24 bases between. This CDR3 reads CAIQADGTGTQFF. For the CDR3, the DNA is TGTGCCATTCAGGCGGATGGCACCGGTACGCAGTTTTTT.

This clonotype was counted ten times or more. This chain connects TRBV6-1 to TRBJ2-7, with TRBD2 as a possible D gene (5 bases). V was cut by 5 bases and J by 7 bases, with 9 bases left in between. The CDR3 totals 11 residues. CDR1 is MNHNS and CDR2 is SASEGT in the germline V gene. Here the CDR3 reads CASSTAGEQYF. The CDR3 nucleotides are TGTGCCAGCAGTACCGCGGGTGAGCAGTACTTC.

Only a few counts were recorded for this clonotype. The J gene is TRBJ2-1, the V gene TRBV6-1; D may be TRBD1 or TRBD2 (7 bases each). Germline CDR1 and CDR2: MNHNS and SASEGT. CDR3 size: 19 residues. V lost 2 bases and J 9 bases, leaving 29 bases between the germline ends. CDR3 residues: CASSERGRAGQLFPPEQFF. The CDR3 coding sequence is TGTGCCAGCAGTGAAAGGGGACGAGCGGGACAGTTATTCCCCCCTGAGCAGTTCTTC.

This clonotype was seen only a few times. The chain uses TRBV6-1 and TRBJ2-3, with a possible D match to TRBD2 (7 bases). V lost 6 bases and J lost 4, with 20 bases in between. The CDR3 runs 16 residues. Germline V gives CDR1 MNHNS, CDR2 SASEGT. The CDR3 protein is CASRGNGGRGADTQYF. DNA for the CDR3: TGTGCCAGCAGGGGCAACGGGGGGCGTGGGGCAGATACGCAGTATTTT.

The gene calls are TRBV10-3 and TRBJ2-3, with D perhaps assigned TRBD1 or TRBD2 (6 bases each). CDR1 is ENHRY, CDR2 SYGVKD, per germline. The germline V and J ends were trimmed by 11 bases and 5 bases, with 23 bases remaining between them. This CDR3 spans 15 amino acids. The CDR3 protein is CAGGMGGQNQDTQYF. For the CDR3, the DNA is TGTGCCGGGGGCATGGGGGGCCAGAACCAAGATACGCAGTATTTT.

This clonotype occurred a few times. Possible read error: a much larger clone is one base away. The J gene is TRBJ2-3, the V gene TRBV6-5, with 7 bases fitting TRBD2. The J call could be wrong; TRBJ2-1 is a better fit for the DNA end. The germline CDR1 and CDR2 sequences are MNHEY and SVGAGI. The CDR3 has 14 residues. This CDR3 is CASSYSSGQGEQFF. The DNA of the CDR3 is TGTGCCAGCAGTTACTCTAGCGGGCAGGGAGAGCAGTTCTTC.

The rearrangement links TRBV9 to TRBJ2-3, with 8 bases lining up with TRBD2. The trim removed 0 bases at V and 0 bases at J, leaving 3 bases unmatched. Germline lookup yields CDR1 SGDLS and CDR2 YYNGEE. This CDR3 is built from 16 residues. CDR3 DNA sequence: TGTGCCAGCAGCGTAGCAGCGGGGGTTAGCACAGATACGCAGTATTTT. Translating gives CASSVAAGVSTDTQYF.

The chain carries TRBV6-2 or TRBV6-3 and TRBJ2-1; 7 nucleotides agree with TRBD2. The trim removed 7 bases at V and 3 bases at J, leaving 6 bases unmatched. Germline CDR1 reads MNHEY; CDR2 reads SVGEGT. The CDR3 extends over 14 amino acids. This CDR3 reads CASKQPGGYNEQFF. CDR3 nucleotides: TGTGCCAGCAAACAACCGGGGGGCTACAATGAGCAGTTCTTC.

Details on this clonotype: A read error may produce the germline difference seen at one junction end. The chain joins TRBV7-7 to TRBJ2-1, with D hard to call. Germline V lookup: CDR1 SSHAT, CDR2 FNYEAQ (reference sequence). The CDR3 is made up of 15 amino acids. Written as DNA, the CDR3 is TGTGCTAGCAGCTTATCGCCCGCCGCCTACAATGAGCAGTTCTTC. This sequence encodes CASSLSPAAYNEQFF.